The 7 T cell receptor beta chains presented below share a single source sample, sequenced in a study of PD-L1 blockade in urothelial cancer. Here immunoSEQ multiplex PCR was the method, and the copy in TCRdb shows in-frame clones only, minus some. The table shows under 70,000 clones, with about 90% occurring only once. Time point indicated: peripheral blood 6 weeks after treatment start. The sample in question was PBMCs, obtained around atezolizumab (anti-PD-L1) treatment. These receptors were obtained from a man aged 60 to 75 with urothelial cancer.

V usage is TRBV5-1 and J usage is TRBJ1-6, with TRBD1 as a possible D gene (5 bases). V shed 5 bases and J shed 7 bases, with 16 bases lying between them. Germline CDR1 is SGHRS and CDR2 is YFSETQ. The CDR3 sequence is 15 residues long. CDR3: CASSAGGVRNSPLHF. The CDR3 DNA follows: TGCGCCAGCAGTGCGGGGGGGGTTCGGAATTCACCCCTCCACTTT.

J is TRBJ1-1 and V is TRBV25-1; 7 bases align to TRBD1. J gave up 2 bases and V 8 bases, and 8 bases lay outside the gene matches. CDR3 length: 14 residues. Germline V gene lookup returns CDR1 MGHDK and CDR2 SYGVNS. CDR3 protein: CASVKGAGNTEAFF. For the CDR3, the DNA is TGTGCCAGCGTAAAGGGGGCTGGCAACACTGAAGCTTTCTTT.

This chain uses TRBV7-8 with TRBJ2-3; D not resolved. The germline V gene encodes CDR1 SGHVS and CDR2 FQNEAQ. V gave up 5 bases and J gave up 6 bases, with 18 bases separating them. The CDR3 extends over 15 amino acids. The CDR3 DNA sequence: TGTGCCAGCAGCCCCCGCCCGCGCGGCCCCGATACGCAGTATTTT. Its protein is CASSPRPRGPDTQYF.

V is TRBV15 and J is TRBJ2-1; no reliable D call. V lost 9 bases to trimming and J lost 4 bases, with 19 bases between them. Per germline, CDR1 LNHNV and CDR2 YYDKDF (reference sequence). CDR3 length: 15 residues. In DNA, the CDR3 is TGTGCCACAAGGCCCGGGTGGTTTGGGTACAATGAGCAGTTCTTC. It yields the protein CATRPGWFGYNEQFF.

V is TRBV6-4 and J is TRBJ2-3, with TRBD2 matching 11 bases. CDR3 length: 16 residues. Per the germline V gene, CDR1 is MRHNA and CDR2 is SNTAGT. The V and J ends lost 5 bases and 2 bases, in that order; junction bases with no gene match: 6. The CDR3 region has the DNA TGTGCCAGCAGTTTGGAACTAGCGGGGGCCACAGATACGCAGTATTTT. It codes for CASSLELAGATDTQYF.

The chain carries TRBV2 and TRBJ1-1, with a tentative D call TRBD1 (6 bases). V shed 6 bases and J shed 5 bases, with 16 bases lying between them. Germline CDR1 is SNHLY and CDR2 is FYNNEI. There are 14 residues in the CDR3. The CDR3, as DNA: TGTGCCAGCAGCGGCAGGGGCGAGCGTACTGAAGCTTTCTTT. Amino acid sequence: CASSGRGERTEAFF.

The chain recombines TRBV7-2 with TRBJ2-5; D not certain. The germline gives CDR1 SGHTA, CDR2 FQGNSA. The CDR3 runs 14 residues. Deletions cut 5 bases from V and 2 bases from J, with 12 bases between. The DNA of the CDR3 is TGTGCCAGCAGCCCCAGGCGAAGTCAAGAGACCCAGTACTTC. Translation: CASSPRRSQETQYF.